The text below deals with one TCR beta chain. The record originates from a study of patients and donors after allogeneic stem cell transplantation. Between the trimmed V and J ends, which lost 1 base and 6 bases, there was a span of 10 bases. The germline gives CDR1 MDHEN, CDR2 SYDVKM. The CDR3 loop spans 14 amino acids. In TCRdb, the RT-PCR reads were re-called with MiXCR into one record per CDR3 protein. The sample lists around 90,000 distinct CDR3 sequences, approximately 49% occurring once. The V and J genes are TRBV28 and TRBJ1-5; D perhaps matches TRBD1 (6 bases). Material: blood, either unsorted or a sorted T cell fraction (not recorded which). This TCR derives from a human donor who was either an allogeneic HSCT recipient or a stem cell or donor lymphocyte infusion donor (not recorded which). It is not recorded whose cells these are; they may come from a transplant donor. CDR3 protein: CASSLSRGGQPQHF. The CDR3, as DNA: TGTGCCAGCAGTTTATCCAGGGGTGGTCAGCCCCAGCATTTT.